One sample yielded the 20 T cell receptor beta chains listed below, sequenced in a study of low-dose radiotherapy and immunotherapy resistance in tumors. Time point specified: after trial treatment. Stated treatment: LDRT plus nivolumab, ipilimumab, low-dose cyclophosphamide and aspirin (RACIN trial). Covering alpha and beta chains, TRAV- and TRBV-specific primers were used for the first-strand cDNA. Using a constant-region primer together with a V-primer adapter, TCRs were subjected to approximately 20 PCR cycles of amplification. TCRdb analysed the reads with MiXCR anew, one entry per CDR3 protein. This sample yields under 75,000 distinct CDR3 sequences, of which around a quarter are seen a single time; 5.5% to 8.5% belongs to the top ten. The sequenced sample was PBMCs, obtained after low-dose radiotherapy plus immunotherapy. The receptors come from a male donor with prostate cancer.

This clonotype was detected ten times or more. CDR3 sequence: CASSQAPGTPEQEAFF. The CDR3 coding sequence is TGCGCCAGCAGCCAAGCCCCCGGGACACCCGAACAAGAAGCTTTCTTT. The chain has TRBV4-1 and TRBJ1-1, with D possibly being TRBD1 (6 bases). The CDR3 covers 16 residues. V lost 1 base and J 8 bases, leaving 20 bases between the germline ends. Germline values: CDR1 MGHRA, CDR2 YSYEKL.

This clonotype was observed at least ten times. The genes are TRBV5-1 and TRBJ2-1; D gene unclear. There are 13 residues in the CDR3. The ends were cut back, 0 bases at V and 6 bases at J, with 7 bases in the middle. From germline, CDR1 is SGHRS and CDR2 YFSETQ. The CDR3 loop is CASSLGVVNEQFF. CDR3 in DNA: TGCGCCAGCAGCTTGGGAGTTGTCAATGAGCAGTTCTTC.

This clonotype was seen repeatedly, ten times or more. The chain recombines TRBV5-4 with TRBJ1-1; TRBD1 is a possible D gene (6 bases). Between the trimmed V and J ends, which lost 0 bases and 0 bases, there was a span of 9 bases. From germline, CDR1 is SGHNT and CDR2 YYREEE (reference sequence). The CDR3 extends over 15 amino acids. CDR3 residues: CASSLARGLNTEAFF. DNA for the CDR3: TGTGCCAGCAGCTTGGCCAGGGGATTGAACACTGAAGCTTTCTTT.

By share of the sample, this clonotype is medium-sized (0.01 to 0.1%). The chain has TRBV5-1 and TRBJ2-7, with 9 bases identical to TRBD1. J was trimmed by 3 bases and V by 5 bases; bases with no gene match: 12. Germline V CDR1 and CDR2: SGHRS, YFSETQ. This CDR3 is built from 16 residues. The CDR3 loop reads CASSHPPGTGNYEQYF. DNA of the CDR3: TGCGCCAGCAGTCATCCCCCCGGGACAGGGAACTACGAGCAGTACTTC.

Many counts were recorded for this clonotype. The chain uses TRBV4-2 and TRBJ2-1; no clear D gene. The ends were cut back, 1 base at V and 5 bases at J, with 9 bases in the middle. The CDR3 covers 14 residues. The germline V gene has CDR1 LGHNA and CDR2 YNFKEQ. The CDR3 DNA reads TGTGCCAGCAGCCAAGCGAACCGGGACAATGAGCAGTTCTTC. It is translated as CASSQANRDNEQFF.

The V call is TRBV5-1, the J call TRBJ2-1; TRBD2 matches at 12 bases. The CDR3 has 16 amino acids. Unmatched junction bases numbered 5, after V lost 4 bases and J lost 3 bases. Germline V gives CDR1 SGHRS, CDR2 YFSETQ. The CDR3, as DNA: TGCGCCAGCAGCATTGGACTAGCGGGGATCTACAATGAGCAGTTCTTC. Translated, it gives CASSIGLAGIYNEQFF.

This clonotype was picked up one time. A read error is likely here: a far larger clone is one base away. J is TRBJ2-5 and V is TRBV6-6; possible D gene TRBD1, 6 bases. This CDR3 has 15 amino acids. Per germline, CDR1 MNHNY and CDR2 SVGAGI (reference sequence). The CDR3 bases are TGTGCCGGCAGTTACTCAGGGGCCTACCAAGAGACCCAGTACTTC. It encodes CAGSYSGAYQETQYF.

This clonotype was counted many times. V and J are TRBV20-1 and TRBJ1-1; TRBD1 matches 7 bases. The CDR3 is made up of 16 amino acids. The V segment lost 5 bases and the J segment 5 bases; nucleotides outside the gene matches: 17. Looked up from germline, CDR1 is DFQATT and CDR2 is SNEGSKA (reference sequence). In nucleotides, the CDR3 is TGCAGTGCTCCCCTCCCAGTGGGCCCAGGGGGAACTGAAGCTTTCTTT. This encodes CSAPLPVGPGGTEAFF.

This clonotype was picked up many times. The genes are TRBV5-4 and TRBJ2-1; 11 bases agree with TRBD2. The J segment lost 5 bases and the V segment lost 5 bases, leaving 6 bases of the junction unmatched. CDR1 is SGHNT and CDR2 is YYREEE in the germline V gene (reference sequence). There are 15 residues in the CDR3. The CDR3 is CASRSRTSGHNEQFF. As DNA, the CDR3 is TGTGCCAGCAGATCGAGGACTAGCGGGCACAATGAGCAGTTCTTC. Looking up the rest from reference TRBV5-4 and TRBJ2-1 gives the full variable domain: ETGVTQSPTHLIKTRGQQVTLRCSSQSGHNTVSWYQQALGQGPQFIFQYYREEENGRGNFPPRFSGLQFPNYSSELNVNALELDDSALYLCASRSRTSGHNEQFFGPGTRLTVL.

This clonotype was observed a handful of times. Here the CDR3 reads CAWSQFGQSNQPQHF. The CDR3 nucleotides read TGTGCCTGGAGTCAATTCGGACAGAGCAATCAGCCCCAGCATTTT. The chain has TRBV30 and TRBJ1-5; perhaps TRBD1 as D (6 bases). V lost 2 bases and J lost 1, with 12 bases in between. This CDR3 has 15 amino acids. Germline values: CDR1 GTSNPN, CDR2 SVGIG (reference sequence).

In this sample, this clonotype turned up many times. The J gene is TRBJ2-1, the V gene TRBV14; D is ambiguous. The CDR3 contains 12 residues. The V gene lost 4 bases and the J gene lost 6 bases, with 7 bases spanning the gap. Germline V gene sequence: CDR1 SGHDN, CDR2 FVKESK. CDR3 nucleotide sequence: TGTGCCAGCAGCCCCACCGGCAATGAGCAGTTCTTC. Protein sequence: CASSPTGNEQFF.

Comment on this clonotype: A far larger clone is just one base off, so this is likely a read error. The CDR3 reads CVSSPSLGADTQYF. The CDR3 DNA sequence: TGTGTCAGCAGCCCCAGCCTGGGGGCAGATACGCAGTATTTT. The chain links TRBV5-3 to TRBJ2-3; D could derive from TRBD1 or TRBD2 (5 bases each). TRBV5-3 is reported as an ORF; its role is uncertain. The CDR3 runs 14 residues.

This clonotype occurred many times. V gene TRBV29-1 combines with J gene TRBJ2-7, with TRBD2 matching over 14 bases. This CDR3 has 15 residues. CDR1 SQVTM and CDR2 ANQGSEA come from the germline V gene. The V gene end was trimmed by 6 bases and the J gene end by 4 bases; junction bases not matched to a gene: 8. The CDR3 nucleotides read TGCAGCGTAGCTGGGACTAGCGGGAGCGCGTACGAGCAGTACTTC. The encoded protein is CSVAGTSGSAYEQYF.

This clonotype has at least ten counts. The genes are TRBV4-2 and TRBJ2-6, with D possibly being TRBD2 (6 bases). The germline CDR1 and CDR2 sequences are LGHNA and YNFKEQ. V was trimmed by 0 bases and J by 0 bases, leaving 12 bases between them. This CDR3 region has 18 residues. This CDR3 reads CASSQEGLSFSGANVLTF. As DNA, the CDR3 is TGTGCCAGCAGCCAAGAGGGACTCTCCTTCTCTGGGGCCAACGTCCTGACTTTC.

This clonotype came up many times. The chain joins TRBV6-1 to TRBJ2-1; the D gene is possibly TRBD2 (6 bases). Deletions cut 7 bases from V and 5 bases from J, with 15 bases between. CDR1 is MNHNS, CDR2 SASEGT, per germline. The CDR3 is 14 amino acids. CDR3 sequence (DNA): TGTGCCAGCACCCTGGGGAGGAGCGACAATGAGCAGTTCTTC. Translating gives CASTLGRSDNEQFF.

This clonotype came up many times. V is TRBV6-1 and J is TRBJ2-1; 11 positions match TRBD2. From germline, CDR1 is MNHNS and CDR2 SASEGT. There are 15 residues in the CDR3. Germline trimming cut 7 bases from V and 9 bases from J; bases unmatched to any gene: 11. The CDR3 coding sequence is TGTGCCAGCACCGATAGCGGGGGGGCTCTGTCTGAGCAGTTCTTC. Residues: CASTDSGGALSEQFF.

In the case of this clonotype: A far bigger clonotype differs at one base, so this is likely a read error. This chain connects TRBV6-8 to TRBJ2-5; a possible D gene is TRBD2 (5 bases). The CDR3 contains 16 residues. Germline-derived CDR1 and CDR2 are MNHGY and SAAAGT. The CDR3 protein is CASRDAQLDRQETKYF. The CDR3 DNA reads as TGTGCCAGCAGAGACGCGCAACTAGACCGACAAGAGACCAAGTACTTC.

For this clonotype: A much larger clone sits a single nucleotide away, making a read error possible. This chain uses TRBV28 with TRBJ2-7; perhaps TRBD2 as D (6 bases). Trimming removed 3 bases from V and 6 bases from J, with 15 bases in between. There are 14 residues in the CDR3. Germline loops: CDR1 MDHEN, CDR2 SYDVKM. CDR3 amino acids: CASSFSSRGFEQYF. The CDR3, as DNA: TGTGCCAGCAGTTTCTCCAGCCGGGGGTTCGAGCAGTACTTC.

This clonotype appeared a few times. The J gene is TRBJ2-2, the V gene TRBV9; 8 positions match TRBD2. Germline V gene lookup returns CDR1 SGDLS and CDR2 YYNGEE. The CDR3 has 14 amino acids. V lost 0 bases to trimming and J lost 5 bases; unmatched junction nucleotides: 0. DNA for the CDR3: TGTGCCAGCAGCGTAGCGGGGGGGACCGGGGAGCTGTTTTTT. This translates into CASSVAGGTGELFF.

At least ten counts were recorded for this clonotype. The gene calls are TRBV5-1 and TRBJ2-7; 9 bases match TRBD2. Trimming cost V 3 bases and J 5 bases; bases outside gene matches: 6. The germline V gene encodes CDR1 SGHRS and CDR2 YFSETQ. The CDR3 contains 14 residues. Here the CDR3 reads CASSSIAGAHEQYF. The DNA for the CDR3 is TGCGCCAGCAGCTCGATAGCGGGAGCCCACGAGCAGTACTTC.